Reported below is one TCR beta chain. These data are taken from a study of blood T cell repertoires in COVID-19. On the study more broadly: Samples of COVID-19 (acute and convalescent) were obtained from the United States, Italy and Spain. Sources were T cells, B-cell-depleted T cells, or PBMCs; the material itself was cDNA or gDNA.

This CDR3 is built from 10 residues. Trimming cost V 1 base and J 16 bases, with 8 bases left between them. Germline CDR1 reads MNHNS; CDR2 reads SASEGT. Original data processing: Scientists estimated how many nucleated cells there were by amplifying reference gene primers. Sequenced by immunoSEQ multiplex PCR; TCRdb stores in-frame clones only, minus some. V, J and clone size derive from that table, while D and trimming were established from the DNA sequence. The sample includes 110,000 to 150,000 clones, approximately 91% seen only once; the top ten take 1.5% to 2%. The receptor was derived from a man in his 70s with acute or convalescent COVID-19. The sequencing input was peripheral blood. V usage is TRBV6-1 and J usage is TRBJ2-1; D unclear. CDR3 bases: TGTGCCAGCAGTGAAGAGACATCCTTCTTC. Translating gives CASSEETSFF.